These T cell receptor beta chains were read from a single sample in a study of cytotoxic CD8 clonotypes in ibrutinib-treated CLL. Using immunoSEQ multiplex PCR, the repertoire was profiled, and TCRdb retains in-frame clones only, with some absent. The sample has approximately 120,000 clones, around 84% seen once; the top ten hold approximately 3.5%. This material consisted of PBMCs, taken after 24 months of ibrutinib treatment. The receptors were sampled from a human donor with chronic lymphocytic leukemia. CDR3s include the opening cysteine and the closing phenylalanine or tryptophan. The D gene is left open where the match is weak. Size values are once, few and many counts, or a class for expanded clones, and some rows have none.

j_gene | d_gene | abundance | v_gene | CDR3aa | CDR3nt
TRBJ1-1 | - | - | TRBV4-1 | CASSQDIFRDSPAFF | TGCGCCAGCAGCCAAGATATATTCAGGGATAGTCCGGCTTTCTTT
TRBJ1-5 | - | - | TRBV10-3 | CAISDASSGVAGNQPQHF | TGTGCCATCAGTGATGCGTCGTCAGGGGTAGCGGGCAATCAGCCCCAGCATTTT
TRBJ2-2 | TRBD1 | - | TRBV9 | CASSSGTGGFLKGNTGELFF | TGTGCCAGCAGCTCAGGGACAGGGGGTTTCTTAAAGGGGAACACCGGGGAGCTGTTTTTT
TRBJ1-1 | - | - | TRBV5-1 | CASSPRMGQGAFF | TGCGCCAGCAGCCCCAGGATGGGGCAGGGGGCTTTCTTT
TRBJ1-5 | - | - | TRBV30 | CAWSVGFWQRSMTSNQPQHF | TGTGCCTGGAGCGTGGGTTTCTGGCAGCGAAGTATGACTAGCAATCAGCCCCAGCATTTT
TRBJ2-3 | - | - | TRBV28 | CASSGRGAWDTQYF | TGTGCCAGCAGTGGACGGGGGGCATGGGATACGCAGTATTTT
TRBJ1-2 | - | - | TRBV6-1 | CASSEDIHYGYTF | TGTGCCAGCAGTGAAGATATCCACTATGGCTACACCTTC
TRBJ2-1 | TRBD2 | - | TRBV10-3 | CAIRGTSGGEYNEQFF | TGTGCCATCAGAGGGACTAGCGGGGGGGAATACAATGAGCAGTTCTTC
TRBJ1-1 | TRBD1 | - | TRBV18 | CASSPRTGGNTEAFF | TGTGCCAGCTCACCCAGGACAGGTGGAAACACTGAAGCTTTCTTT
TRBJ1-1 | TRBD1 | once | TRBV29-1 | CSVVRDRGSEAFF | TGCAGCGTAGTCCGGGACAGGGGTTCGGAAGCTTTCTTT
TRBJ2-7 | - | - | TRBV28 | CASSSSSYEQYF | TGTGCCAGCAGTTCGAGCTCCTACGAGCAGTACTTC
TRBJ1-5 | - | - | TRBV19 | CASSIAGTAGVQPQHF | TGTGCCAGTAGTATAGCTGGGACGGCCGGTGTCCAGCCCCAGCATTTT
TRBJ2-1 | TRBD1 | - | TRBV5-6 | CASSRGTGGIIFYNEQFF | TGTGCCAGCAGCCGCGGGACAGGGGGCATTATTTTCTACAATGAGCAGTTCTTC
TRBJ1-1 | - | - | TRBV5-4 | CASSQRVRNTEAFF | TGTGCCAGCAGCCAGAGGGTAAGGAACACTGAAGCTTTCTTT
TRBJ1-6 | - | - | TRBV6-6 | CASSYDRDISPLHF | TGTGCCAGCAGTTACGACCGGGACATTTCACCCCTCCACTTT
TRBJ1-4 | - | - | TRBV6-1 | CASSEAGFREKLFF | TGTGCCAGCAGTGAAGCCGGGTTTCGGGAAAAACTGTTTTTT
TRBJ1-2 | - | - | TRBV25-1 | CASSELGRSYGYTF | TGTGCCAGCAGTGAATTAGGTCGCTCCTATGGCTACACCTTC
TRBJ1-3 | - | - | TRBV10-2 | CASSDRQGLDTIYF | TGCGCCAGCAGTGATCGGCAGGGGTTAGACACCATATATTTT
TRBJ2-5 | TRBD2 | - | TRBV5-6 | CASSSLGTSGGYQETQYF | TGTGCCAGCAGTAGTCTCGGGACTAGCGGGGGGTACCAAGAGACCCAGTACTTC
TRBJ2-2 | - | - | TRBV2 | CASSGRGNTGELFF | TGTGCCAGCAGTGGGAGGGGGAACACCGGGGAGCTGTTTTTT
TRBJ2-2 | TRBD2 | - | TRBV10-3 | CAIRSGDYSTNTGELFF | TGTGCCATCAGGAGTGGGGACTACTCCACGAACACCGGGGAGCTGTTTTTT
TRBJ2-7 | TRBD1 | - | TRBV7-9 | CASSLVLNGQGRYEQYF | TGTGCCAGCAGCTTAGTCCTAAACGGACAGGGGAGGTACGAGCAGTACTTC
TRBJ1-2 | - | - | TRBV27 | CASSLRSGIYGYTF | TGTGCCAGCAGTTTGAGGTCAGGCATCTATGGCTACACCTTC
TRBJ1-2 | TRBD1 | - | TRBV18 | CASSQQGDYGYTF | TGTGCCAGCTCACAACAGGGGGACTATGGCTACACCTTC
TRBJ1-1 | - | - | TRBV30 | CAWAGGVWEAFF | TGTGCCTGGGCTGGGGGGGTTTGGGAAGCTTTCTTT
TRBJ2-7 | TRBD1 | - | TRBV19 | CASSPRTGEPYEQYF | TGTGCCAGTAGCCCCCGGACAGGGGAACCCTACGAGCAGTACTTC
TRBJ2-1 | - | - | TRBV6-5 | CASSRGGQYNEQFF | TGTGCCAGCAGCCGGGGGGGACAGTACAATGAGCAGTTCTTC
TRBJ2-7 | TRBD1 | - | TRBV4-3 | CASSRDRGDEQYF | TGCGCCAGCAGTCGAGACAGGGGCGACGAGCAGTACTTC
TRBJ2-7 | - | - | TRBV5-1 | CASSPGGSRAEQYF | TGCGCCAGCAGCCCGGGCGGAAGTCGAGCGGAGCAGTACTTC
TRBJ1-1 | - | - | TRBV7-9 | CASSFGQENTEAFF | TGTGCCAGCAGCTTTGGGCAAGAGAACACTGAAGCTTTCTTT
TRBJ2-5 | - | - | TRBV5-1 | CASSLFSGGQETQYF | TGCGCCAGCAGCTTATTTTCTGGTGGTCAAGAGACCCAGTACTTC
TRBJ1-4 | - | - | TRBV4-3 | CASSPRPTTNEKLFF | TGCGCCAGCAGCCCCCGACCGACAACTAATGAAAAACTGTTTTTT
TRBJ2-3 | - | few | TRBV7-2 | CASSSTLGDTQYF | TGTGCCAGCAGCTCAACCCTAGGAGATACGCAGTATTTT